This T cell receptor beta chain was sequenced during a study of chemoradiotherapy in HPV16-positive cancers. Using immunoSEQ multiplex PCR, the repertoire was profiled, and TCRdb retains in-frame clones only, with some absent. The sample consists of about 14,000 clones, under 95% of them appearing once. CDR1 LNHDA and CDR2 SQIVND come from the germline V gene (reference sequence). V was pared by 2 bases and J by 5 bases, with 4 bases between. This CDR3 spans 12 amino acids. The receptor was isolated from a human donor with HPV-associated anogenital cancer. V and J are TRBV19 and TRBJ2-4; no clear D. Here the sequenced sample was blood, taken from a patient who underwent chemoradiotherapy. CDR3: CASSISENIQYF. CDR3 sequence (DNA): TGTGCCAGTAGTATAAGCGAAAACATTCAGTACTTC.